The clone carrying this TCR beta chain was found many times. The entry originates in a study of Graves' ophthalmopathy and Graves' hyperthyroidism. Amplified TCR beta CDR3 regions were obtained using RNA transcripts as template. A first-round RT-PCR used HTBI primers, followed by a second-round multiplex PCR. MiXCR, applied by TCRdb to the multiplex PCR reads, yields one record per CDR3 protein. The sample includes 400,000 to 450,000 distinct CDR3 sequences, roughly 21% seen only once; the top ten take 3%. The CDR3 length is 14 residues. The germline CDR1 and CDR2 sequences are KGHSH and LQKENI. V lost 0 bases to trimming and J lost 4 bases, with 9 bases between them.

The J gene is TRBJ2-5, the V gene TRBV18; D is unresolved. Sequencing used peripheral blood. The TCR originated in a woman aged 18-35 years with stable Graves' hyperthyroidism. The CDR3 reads CASSPPIMGETQYF. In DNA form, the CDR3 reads TGTGCCAGCTCACCACCGATTATGGGAGAGACCCAGTACTTC.